This T cell receptor beta chain came from a study of T-cell reconstitution after alpha-beta-depleted transplantation in children. Researchers prepared the TCRbeta library using unique molecular identifiers, the study reports. MiXCR was run by TCRdb on the PCR reads, yielding one entry per CDR3 protein. Among about 340,000 distinct CDR3 sequences, over 9% were seen once, and the ten largest hold under 3%. This clonotype was observed a few times. Germline lookup yields CDR1 DFQATT and CDR2 SNEGSKA (reference sequence). There are 14 residues in the CDR3. Trimming shortened V by 5 bases and J by 5 bases, and 13 bases separated the two germline ends.

V usage is TRBV20-1 and J usage is TRBJ1-6; D unclear. The sample in question was PBMCs from the stem cell graft donor, obtained from the stem cell graft. This sequence originates from a human donor who donated a stem cell graft to a child with acute lymphoblastic leukemia. The CDR3 DNA reads TGCAGTGCTCCCCGAGGGTGGGATAATTCACCCCTCCACTTT. Translated, it gives CSAPRGWDNSPLHF.